The sequence of this T cell receptor (beta chain) was determined in a study of quantifying T cell responses using KT2 cells (dated by TCRdb to about 2017). Concerning the study at large: RNA was DNase-treated and reverse transcribed with TCR alpha and beta constant-region primers, mostly using SuperScript III. The efficiency of the T4 ligation step under optimum conditions was estimated to be above 8%. PCR2 was performed as a SYBR Green qPCR and was stopped at a predetermined fluorescence threshold so that over-amplification was avoided. Findings and caveats that apply to the study as a whole: This TCR sequencing study did not compare the pipeline side by side with other TCR sequencing techniques. KT2 sequences were detected down to the lowest spike-in tested, about one KT2 cell per 100,000 PBMC. Saturation in the detection of KT2 sequences was observed at very high KT2 spike-in numbers. Counts of KT2 alpha and beta sequences scaled linearly with input KT2 cell number over several orders of magnitude.

This clonotype has just a few counts. Its antigen has not been determined. One end of the junction varies from germline; a read error may be responsible. Known numbers of KT2, a T cell clone whose TCR had been sequenced previously, were spiked into unfractionated PBMC to test the sensitivity and accuracy of the pipeline. A range of KT2-to-PBMC ratios was generated by mixing KT2 cells with a fixed number of PBMC. As encoded in the germline V gene, CDR1 is MNHEY while CDR2 is SVGEGT. The CDR3 runs 17 residues from the cysteine to the phenylalanine. Only the CDR3 portion is preserved as DNA: 51 bases, with reading frame beginning at the first base. The library came from UMI-ligation and nested PCR. A single-stranded oligonucleotide carrying the Illumina SP2 sequence and a UMI was ligated to the cDNA 3' end using T4 RNA ligase 1. PCR1 consisted of 4 cycles (98 degrees C 15 s, 69 degrees C 30 s, 72 degrees C 40 s), and for the beta primer an equimolar mix of RC1.1 and RC1.2 was used to cover TRBC1 and TRBC2. Starting at PCR2, the TCR alpha and beta chains were handled separately, and sample indices and Illumina adaptors were added. The UMI was composed of 12 random nucleotides, arranged as two hexamers separated by a spacer, and was positioned after an 8-base spacer. The libraries were sequenced on an Illumina MiSeq using v2 2x251 paired-end chemistry, usually with more than ten samples in each run. To boost diversity, each sequencing library was supplemented with PhiX DNA at about 4.5-7%. From the authors' description of their analysis: bcl2fastq converted raw reads to FASTQ, and Demultiplexor demultiplexed the reads by dual indices. V and J genes were assigned by Decombinator through tag matching that permitted a single base-pair mismatch. Using UMIs, Collapsinator corrected both sequencing errors and the frequency errors that come from PCR heterogeneity. CDR3Translator turned Decombinator identifiers into nucleotide sequence, translated that sequence into amino acids, and pulled out the CDR3 based on C- and N-terminal motifs. Each distinct KT2 TCR was counted as one cluster of KT2 sequences that shared a single unique molecular identifier. TCRdb itself trimmed the public reads at Q25 with fastp, ran MiXCR and retained productive beta chains. When rows share a CDR3 protein, they turn into one entry using the most common DNA and genes. The V and J calls shown here were made by TCRdb, not taken from the authors' results. Present in this sample are around 35,000 distinct CDR3 sequences, approximately 10% of which were seen just once. Around a tenth of the sample rests with the top ten.

This clonotype originated in a human donor. The chain was built from TRBV6-2 or TRBV6-3 and TRBJ1-5; the D gene is perhaps TRBD1, from 5 matching bases. The sequenced sample consisted of PBMCs spiked with cells of the T cell clone KT2. The DNA reads TGTGCCAGCAGTCGCTACGTAGATCCGGGACGCAAACAGCCCCAGCATTTT. It encodes CASSRYVDPGRKQPQHF.